This passage covers 29 T cell receptor beta chains from one sample sequenced in a study of blood T cell repertoires in COVID-19. Only in-frame clones appear in the TCRdb table, and some are missing; sequencing was by immunoSEQ multiplex PCR. The data hold roughly 400,000 clones, with more than 70% observed a single time. The specimen was peripheral blood. The source is a woman aged 60-70 years with COVID-19, enrolled during active disease.

The chain employs TRBV5-1 and TRBJ2-5; D possibly corresponds to TRBD2 (8 bases). CDR1 and CDR2 (germline): SGHRS, YFSETQ. The CDR3 is 17 amino acids. V lost 1 base, J lost 5 bases, and 21 bases lay in between. CDR3 sequence reads: CASSLSRGLAGLETQYF. The CDR3 nucleotides are TGCGCCAGCAGCTTGTCTAGGGGGCTAGCGGGTCTGGAGACCCAGTACTTC.

This clone was seen once. V gene TRBV7-3 combines with J gene TRBJ2-1, with 7 nucleotides matching TRBD1. Germline V lookup: CDR1 SGHTA, CDR2 FQGTGA. The ends lost 5 bases at V and 5 bases at J; junction bases unmatched: 15. CDR3 length equals 17 residues. The CDR3 DNA reads as TGTGCCAGCAGCCCCAGACAGGGAACGGGAAAAGACAATGAGCAGTTCTTC. Translating gives CASSPRQGTGKDNEQFF.

The chain couples TRBV7-9 to TRBJ2-7, with D unresolved. Trimming pared 5 bases from V and 13 bases from J, leaving 15 bases between. CDR3 size: 11 residues. Looked up from germline, CDR1 is SEHNR and CDR2 is FQNEAQ (reference sequence). This CDR3 reads CASSQTPQFYF. As DNA, the CDR3 is TGTGCCAGCAGCCAGACACCGCAGTTCTACTTC. Drawing the rest from reference TRBV7-9 and TRBJ2-7, the complete variable domain is DTGVSQNPRHKITKRGQNVTFRCDPISEHNRLYWYRQTLGQGPEFLTYFQNEAQLEKSRLLSDRFSAERPKGSFSTLEIQRTEQGDSAMYLCASSQTPQFYFGPGTRLTVT.

The DNA for the CDR3 is TGTGCCAGCAGCCAAGATCGAGGGCGGCACCCGGCCAGAGAGACCCAGTACTTC. This gives the protein CASSQDRGRHPARETQYF. V usage is TRBV14 and J usage is TRBJ2-5, with D maybe TRBD2 (5 bases). This CDR3 spans 18 amino acids. The ends were cut back, 0 bases at V and 4 bases at J, with 21 bases in the middle. Germline loops: CDR1 SGHDN, CDR2 FVKESK. Full variable domain (remainder filled in from reference TRBV14 and TRBJ2-5): EAGVTQFPSHSVIEKGQTVTLRCDPISGHDNLYWYRRVMGKEIKFLLHFVKESKQDESGMPNNRFLAERTGGTYSTLKVQPAELEDSGVYFCASSQDRGRHPARETQYFGPGTRLLVL.

CDR3 in amino acids: CASSGGVGTASNEQFF. CDR3 sequence (DNA): TGTGCCAGCAGCGGCGGGGTCGGGACCGCGTCGAATGAGCAGTTCTTC. This chain connects TRBV2 to TRBJ2-1; D perhaps matches TRBD2 (6 bases). V gave up 6 bases and J gave up 7 bases, with 22 bases separating them. The V gene's germline CDR1 is SNHLY and CDR2 FYNNEI. The CDR3 runs to 16 residues.

A few counts support this clone. This chain connects TRBV19 to TRBJ2-7; the D is unclear. Germline V gene data show CDR1 as LNHDA and CDR2 as SQIVND (reference sequence). Deletions cut 7 bases from V and 6 bases from J, with 13 bases between. This CDR3 contains 12 residues. As DNA, the CDR3 is TGTGCCAGTACCACGGGTTCTGGCGAGCAGTACTTC. Protein sequence: CASTTGSGEQYF.

The chain has TRBV12-3 or TRBV12-4 and TRBJ1-5; D may be TRBD1 (5 bases). With 4 bases removed from V and 3 bases from J, the gap between germline ends came to 7 bases. CDR3 length: 13 amino acids. The CDR3 nucleotides read TGTGCCAGCAGTTCGGGGGTCAATCAGCCCCAGCATTTT. Translated: CASSSGVNQPQHF.

The table lists this clone with a few counts. Written as DNA, the CDR3 is TGTGCCAGCAGCTTAAGCGGGGGGCCCACCGAGCAGTACTTC. This gives the protein CASSLSGGPTEQYF. The chain links TRBV7-3 to TRBJ2-7; 8 bases map to TRBD2. CDR1 is SGHTA, CDR2 FQGTGA, per germline. Trimming cost V 1 base and J 6 bases; bases outside gene matches: 5. This CDR3 has 14 amino acids.

The chain carries TRBV5-1 and TRBJ1-3, with 8 bases identical to TRBD1. The CDR3 extends over 17 amino acids. Per the germline V gene, CDR1 is SGHRS and CDR2 is YFSETQ. After removal of 2 bases from V and 0 bases from J, the junction contained 7 bases not matched to a gene. CDR3 in DNA: TGCGCCAGCAGCTTAGGGGACAGGTTCTCCTCTGGAAACACCATATATTTT. Translating it yields CASSLGDRFSSGNTIYF.

The chain links TRBV5-1 to TRBJ2-7; no reliable D call. CDR3 size: 11 residues. The V end lost 0 bases, the J end lost 7 bases, and 5 bases lay between the germline ends. In germline, CDR1 is SGHRS, CDR2 YFSETQ. CDR3 bases: TGCGCCAGCAGCTTGGACCGGGAGCAGTACTTC. Translated: CASSLDREQYF.

The chain couples TRBV5-1 to TRBJ1-3, with 9 bases identical to TRBD1. Trimming at V came to 7 bases and at J to 1 base, leaving 30 bases not matched to a gene. Germline CDR1 and CDR2: SGHRS and YFSETQ. The CDR3 is 23 residues long. The CDR3 reads CASHTNQTSDRGRVVGSGNTIYF. Here the CDR3 DNA reads TGCGCCAGCCATACTAATCAGACTTCGGACAGGGGAAGAGTAGTCGGATCTGGAAACACCATATATTTT.

The chain is built from TRBV10-3 and TRBJ2-7; D might be TRBD1 (5 bases). V was cut by 7 bases and J by 3 bases, with 22 bases left in between. The CDR3 is made up of 16 amino acids. The germline V gene has CDR1 ENHRY and CDR2 SYGVKD. In DNA form, the CDR3 reads TGTGCCATCACCCATGAGTTGGGGCTGGTGAACTACGAGCAGTACTTC. Encoded protein: CAITHELGLVNYEQYF.

This clone appeared a single time. V gene TRBV3-1 (or the pseudogene TRBV3-2) combines with J gene TRBJ1-1; D is possibly TRBD1 (5 bases). CDR3 length: 15 amino acids. Germline CDR1 LGHDT, CDR2 YNNKEL (reference sequence). Trimming removed 4 bases from V and 0 bases from J, with 12 bases in between. The CDR3 DNA reads as TGTGCCAGCAGCCGGGGGGGAAACATGAACACTGAAGCTTTCTTT. It codes for CASSRGGNMNTEAFF.

This chain links TRBV6-1 with TRBJ1-6; TRBD1 aligns across 7 bases. Germline V gives CDR1 MNHNS, CDR2 SASEGT. This CDR3 has 15 residues. V was pared by 1 base and J by 11 bases, with 8 bases of the junction left unmatched. The CDR3 loop reads CASSEGRGYSPPLHF. CDR3 coding DNA: TGTGCCAGCAGTGAAGGCAGGGGGTATAGTCCACCCCTCCACTTT.

This clone was detected once. The chain uses TRBV6-4 and TRBJ1-1, with D hard to call. The V end lost 4 bases, the J end lost 5 bases, and 11 bases lay between the germline ends. Germline CDR1 reads MRHNA; CDR2 reads SNTAGT. The length of the CDR3 is 13 residues. CDR3 DNA: TGTGCCAGCAGTGTAAACGGGAGGACTGAAGCTTTCTTT. Translation gives CASSVNGRTEAFF.

The chain links TRBV6-4 to TRBJ1-2, with 9 bases fitting TRBD1. V shed 0 bases and J 3 bases; nucleotides not matched to a gene: 8. CDR3 length: 17 amino acids. CDR1 and CDR2 from the germline V gene are MRHNA and SNTAGT. The CDR3 reads CASSDSTGGRGHYGYTF. Written as DNA, the CDR3 is TGTGCCAGCAGTGACTCGACAGGGGGTAGGGGTCACTATGGCTACACCTTC.

The chain couples TRBV6-5 to TRBJ2-7; 9 positions match TRBD1. From germline, CDR1 is MNHEY and CDR2 SVGAGI. The CDR3 consists of 14 residues. V shed 0 bases and J 6 bases; nucleotides not matched to a gene: 3. DNA of the CDR3: TGTGCCAGCAGTTACTCGACAGGGGGAGTCGAGCAGTACTTC. It specifies CASSYSTGGVEQYF.

This chain uses TRBV4-1 with TRBJ2-3; TRBD1 aligns across 7 bases. The CDR3 covers 16 residues. Germline V gives CDR1 MGHRA, CDR2 YSYEKL. V lost 0 bases, J lost 0 bases, and 3 bases stayed unmatched. Here the CDR3 DNA reads TGCGCCAGCAGCCAAGATGGACAGGTTAGCACAGATACGCAGTATTTT. This gives the protein CASSQDGQVSTDTQYF.

V and J are TRBV6-5 and TRBJ2-2, with D tentatively TRBD1 (5 bases). The CDR3 has 13 residues. Per germline, CDR1 MNHEY and CDR2 SVGAGI. Trimming took 6 bases from V and 6 from J, leaving 11 bases between them. Here the CDR3 DNA reads TGTGCCAGCAGGCAGGGCTGGGCCGGGGAGCTGTTTTTT. Its protein is CASRQGWAGELFF.

The rearrangement links TRBV5-1 to TRBJ1-2; a possible D gene is TRBD1 (6 bases). Germline loops: CDR1 SGHRS, CDR2 YFSETQ. V gave up 0 bases and J gave up 3 bases, with 12 bases separating them. This CDR3 has 15 residues. CDR3 sequence (DNA): TGCGCCAGCAGCTTGGCCGAGGGGGATCACTATGGCTACACCTTC. Translating it yields CASSLAEGDHYGYTF.

CDR3 sequence (DNA): TGTGCCAGCAGTGGCCCAGGGACAGAGTCCTACAATGAGCAGTTCTTC. It encodes CASSGPGTESYNEQFF. The rearrangement uses TRBV28 and TRBJ2-1; 7 positions match TRBD1. Trimming removed 5 bases from V and 1 base from J; junction bases left unmatched: 8. Per germline, CDR1 MDHEN and CDR2 SYDVKM. The CDR3 extends over 16 amino acids.

The chain combines TRBV12-3 or TRBV12-4 with TRBJ2-7; 10 nucleotides align to TRBD1. This CDR3 has 13 amino acids. The junction had 3 bases not matched to a gene; V was cut back by 6 bases and J by 4 bases. This CDR3 reads CASRRDRGYEQYF. The CDR3 nucleotides are TGTGCCAGCAGGAGGGACAGGGGTTACGAGCAGTACTTC.

The chain links TRBV4-1 to TRBJ2-5, with a tentative D call TRBD1 (6 bases). Trimming stripped 1 base from V and 3 bases from J, with 18 bases between. The germline CDR1 and CDR2 sequences are MGHRA and YSYEKL. This CDR3 has 17 amino acids. The CDR3: CASSQGRPGALEETQYF. As DNA, the CDR3 is TGCGCCAGCAGCCAAGGGAGGCCAGGGGCCCTAGAAGAGACCCAGTACTTC.

The chain uses TRBV28 and TRBJ2-4, with TRBD1 as a possible D gene (6 bases). V was clipped by 5 bases and J by 0 bases, with 26 bases between them. Germline values: CDR1 MDHEN, CDR2 SYDVKM. The CDR3 loop spans 20 amino acids. CDR3 amino acids: CASSVPGHGPSSPAKNIQYF. The CDR3 DNA follows: TGTGCCAGCAGTGTACCGGGACACGGACCGTCTTCCCCAGCCAAAAACATTCAGTACTTC.

The J gene is TRBJ1-2, the V gene TRBV19; TRBD1 matches at 9 bases. The CDR3 extends over 13 amino acids. Germline V gene sequence: CDR1 LNHDA, CDR2 SQIVND (reference sequence). With 4 bases clipped from V and 7 bases from J, the junction kept 4 bases outside the gene matches. The CDR3 region is CASSTGQGGGYTF. The CDR3 nucleotides are TGTGCCAGTAGTACGGGACAGGGAGGTGGCTACACCTTC.

This clone was seen a handful of times. V and J are TRBV27 and TRBJ2-7; 7 bases match TRBD1. The J segment lost 2 bases and the V segment lost 2 bases, leaving 0 bases of the junction unmatched. This CDR3 region has 13 residues. The germline CDR1 and CDR2 sequences are MNHEY and SMNVEV (reference sequence). The CDR3 spells CASSLQGAYEQYF. The CDR3 bases are TGTGCCAGCAGTTTACAGGGGGCCTACGAGCAGTACTTC.

The chain employs TRBV7-6 and TRBJ2-1; TRBD2 matches at 13 bases. V dropped 4 bases and J dropped 1; count of bases not matched to a gene: 1. CDR1 is SGHVS and CDR2 is FNYEAQ in the germline V gene. This CDR3 is built from 16 residues. Here the CDR3 reads CASSSGLAGSYNEQFF. In nucleotides, the CDR3 is TGTGCCAGCAGCTCGGGACTAGCGGGGTCCTACAATGAGCAGTTCTTC. Full variable domain (remainder filled in from reference TRBV7-6 and TRBJ2-1): GAGVSQSPRYKVTKRGQDVALRCDPISGHVSLYWYRQALGQGPEFLTYFNYEAQQDKSGLPNDRFSAERPEGSISTLTIQRTEQRDSAMYRCASSSGLAGSYNEQFFGPGTRLTVL.

The V gene is TRBV7-9, the J gene TRBJ1-5; D ambiguous. In germline, CDR1 is SEHNR, CDR2 FQNEAQ (reference sequence). The CDR3 loop spans 14 amino acids. The V gene lost 0 bases and the J gene lost 1 base, with 4 bases spanning the gap. CDR3: CASSLAGSNQPQHF. CDR3 DNA sequence: TGTGCCAGCAGCTTAGCGGGCAGCAATCAGCCCCAGCATTTT.

As concerns this clone: Other DNA sequences in this sample translate to the same CDR3. V is TRBV14 and J is TRBJ1-1; no definite D call. Germline CDR1 SGHDN, CDR2 FVKESK. Trimming pared 3 bases from V and 1 base from J, leaving 6 bases between. The CDR3 runs to 13 residues. CDR3 nucleotide sequence: TGTGCCAGCAGCCAGGGCAGGAACACTGAAGCTTTCTTT. Residues: CASSQGRNTEAFF.